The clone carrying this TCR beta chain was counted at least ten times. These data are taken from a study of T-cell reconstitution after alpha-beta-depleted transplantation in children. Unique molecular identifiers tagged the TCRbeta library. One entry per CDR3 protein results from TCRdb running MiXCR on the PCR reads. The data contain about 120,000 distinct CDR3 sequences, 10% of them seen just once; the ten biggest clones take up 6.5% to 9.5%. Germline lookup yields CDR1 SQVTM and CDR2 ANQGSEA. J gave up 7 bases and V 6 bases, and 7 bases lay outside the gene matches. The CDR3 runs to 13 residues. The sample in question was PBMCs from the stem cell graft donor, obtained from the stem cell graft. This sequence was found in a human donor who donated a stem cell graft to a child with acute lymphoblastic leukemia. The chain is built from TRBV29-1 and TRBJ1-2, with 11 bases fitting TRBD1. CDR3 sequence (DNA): TGCAGCGTCCCGGACAGGGGGCGCACTGGCTACACCTTC. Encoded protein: CSVPDRGRTGYTF. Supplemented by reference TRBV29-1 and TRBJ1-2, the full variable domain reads SAVISQKPSRDICQRGTSLTIQCQVDSQVTMMFWYRQQPGQSLTLIATANQGSEATYESGFVIDKFPISRPNLTFSTLTVSNMSPEDSSIYLCSVPDRGRTGYTFGSGTRLTVV.